A selection of T cell receptor beta chains follows, all from one sample in a study of PD-1 blockade in classical Hodgkin lymphoma. TCRdb's copy holds only in-frame clones and misses some; the assay was immunoSEQ multiplex PCR. Of 9,000 to 13,000 clones detected, roughly 74% appear once; the ten largest clones hold 3% to 3.5%. Specimen: CD4+ T cells from blood, collected before the fourth cycle of nivolumab. The receptor source for this set is a human donor with classical Hodgkin lymphoma. Both conserved end residues are part of each CDR3. Fields, in order: V gene, clone size, J gene, D gene, CDR3 protein, CDR3 DNA. D genes are given only for firm matches. The listing skips clone size in some rows; elsewhere it reads once, few, many or a size class.

v_call: TRBV7-9
clone_size: -
j_call: TRBJ2-1
d_call: -
cdr3_aa: CASSYGTAYNEQFF
cdr3_nt: TGTGCCAGCAGCTACGGGACCGCGTACAATGAGCAGTTCTTC

v_call: TRBV6-6
clone_size: -
j_call: TRBJ2-6
d_call: TRBD1
cdr3_aa: CASSTGTGAGANVLTF
cdr3_nt: TGTGCCAGCAGCACCGGGACAGGGGCCGGGGCCAACGTCCTGACTTTC

v_call: TRBV5-1
clone_size: -
j_call: TRBJ2-7
d_call: TRBD1
cdr3_aa: CASSLVLTGGNEQYF
cdr3_nt: TGCGCCAGCAGCTTGGTCCTTACAGGGGGCAACGAGCAGTACTTC

v_call: TRBV6-5
clone_size: -
j_call: TRBJ1-4
d_call: TRBD1
cdr3_aa: CASSLAGTGREKLFF
cdr3_nt: TGTGCCAGCAGTCTAGCCGGGACAGGGCGGGAAAAACTGTTTTTT

v_call: TRBV6-1
clone_size: -
j_call: TRBJ1-4
d_call: -
cdr3_aa: CASSEGIRGEKLFF
cdr3_nt: TGTGCCAGCAGTGAGGGGATAAGAGGTGAAAAACTGTTTTTT

v_call: TRBV11-2
clone_size: -
j_call: TRBJ1-1
d_call: -
cdr3_aa: CASSPQGRNTEAFF
cdr3_nt: TGTGCCAGCAGCCCACAGGGAAGGAACACTGAAGCTTTCTTT

v_call: TRBV25-1
clone_size: -
j_call: TRBJ2-3
d_call: -
cdr3_aa: CASSDGGMGTDTQYF
cdr3_nt: TGTGCCAGCAGTGATGGGGGTATGGGCACAGATACGCAGTATTTT

v_call: TRBV25-1
clone_size: -
j_call: TRBJ2-1
d_call: TRBD2
cdr3_aa: CASSGPSGRAYNEQFF
cdr3_nt: TGTGCCAGCAGTGGCCCTAGCGGGAGGGCCTACAATGAGCAGTTCTTC

v_call: TRBV30
clone_size: -
j_call: TRBJ2-6
d_call: -
cdr3_aa: CALEPHPGANVLTF
cdr3_nt: TGTGCCTTAGAGCCCCACCCTGGGGCCAACGTCCTGACTTTC

v_call: TRBV7-9
clone_size: -
j_call: TRBJ1-3
d_call: -
cdr3_aa: CASSSRDISSGNTIYF
cdr3_nt: TGTGCCAGCAGCTCCAGGGACATAAGCTCTGGAAACACCATATATTTT

v_call: TRBV10-2
clone_size: -
j_call: TRBJ1-1
d_call: -
cdr3_aa: CASSGVGVNTEAFF
cdr3_nt: TGCGCCAGCAGTGGTGTAGGGGTTAACACTGAAGCTTTCTTT

v_call: TRBV30
clone_size: -
j_call: TRBJ2-6
d_call: -
cdr3_aa: CAWSSGPGANVLTF
cdr3_nt: TGTGCCTGGAGTAGTGGGCCTGGGGCCAACGTCCTGACTTTC

v_call: TRBV6-6
clone_size: -
j_call: TRBJ1-1
d_call: -
cdr3_aa: CASRLGGGNTEAFF
cdr3_nt: TGTGCCAGCAGACTGGGGGGGGGAAACACTGAAGCTTTCTTT

v_call: TRBV19
clone_size: -
j_call: TRBJ1-1
d_call: -
cdr3_aa: CASSIGQGIEEAFF
cdr3_nt: TGTGCCAGTAGTATAGGGCAGGGGATAGAAGAAGCTTTCTTT

v_call: TRBV28
clone_size: -
j_call: TRBJ2-7
d_call: -
cdr3_aa: CASTSNSLGQRTYEQYF
cdr3_nt: TGTGCCAGCACCTCTAACTCGCTCGGACAGCGAACCTACGAGCAGTACTTC

v_call: TRBV5-1
clone_size: -
j_call: TRBJ2-5
d_call: -
cdr3_aa: CASSLVWDRVRETQYF
cdr3_nt: TGCGCCAGCAGCTTGGTTTGGGACCGGGTGCGGGAGACCCAGTACTTC

v_call: TRBV6-1
clone_size: few
j_call: TRBJ1-1
d_call: -
cdr3_aa: CASSEWMNTEAFF
cdr3_nt: TGTGCCAGCAGTGAATGGATGAACACTGAAGCTTTCTTT

v_call: TRBV30
clone_size: -
j_call: TRBJ2-3
d_call: -
cdr3_aa: CAWNRDSTDTQYF
cdr3_nt: TGTGCCTGGAACAGAGACAGCACAGATACGCAGTATTTT

v_call: TRBV7-9
clone_size: once
j_call: TRBJ2-6
d_call: -
cdr3_aa: CASSLAQQGGYSGANVLTF
cdr3_nt: TGTGCCAGCAGCTTAGCGCAGCAGGGAGGATACTCTGGGGCCAACGTCCTGACTTTC

v_call: TRBV7-9
clone_size: few
j_call: TRBJ2-3
d_call: -
cdr3_aa: CASSPWPLTDTQYF
cdr3_nt: TGTGCCAGCAGCCCATGGCCACTCACAGATACGCAGTATTTT

v_call: TRBV19
clone_size: -
j_call: TRBJ2-5
d_call: TRBD1
cdr3_aa: CASSDRGRETQYF
cdr3_nt: TGTGCCAGTAGTGACAGGGGAAGAGAGACCCAGTACTTC

v_call: TRBV11-2
clone_size: -
j_call: TRBJ2-2
d_call: -
cdr3_aa: CASSPEGNTGELFF
cdr3_nt: TGTGCCAGCAGCCCCGAGGGGAACACCGGGGAGCTGTTTTTT

v_call: TRBV19
clone_size: few
j_call: TRBJ1-2
d_call: TRBD1
cdr3_aa: CASRNPGGVHGYTF
cdr3_nt: TGTGCCAGTAGAAATCCAGGGGGAGTTCATGGCTACACCTTC

v_call: TRBV4-2
clone_size: -
j_call: TRBJ2-2
d_call: -
cdr3_aa: CASRSPRPNTGELFF
cdr3_nt: TGTGCCAGCAGATCCCCGAGGCCTAACACCGGGGAGCTGTTTTTT

v_call: TRBV12-5
clone_size: -
j_call: TRBJ2-5
d_call: TRBD1
cdr3_aa: CASGLGQGGKGETQYF
cdr3_nt: TGTGCTAGTGGTTTGGGACAAGGGGGCAAAGGAGAGACCCAGTACTTC

v_call: TRBV5-1
clone_size: -
j_call: TRBJ2-5
d_call: TRBD2
cdr3_aa: CASSWTGGLAEETQYF
cdr3_nt: TGCGCCAGCAGCTGGACGGGCGGACTAGCAGAAGAGACCCAGTACTTC

v_call: TRBV15
clone_size: -
j_call: TRBJ1-4
d_call: -
cdr3_aa: CATSRDPRSTNEKLFF
cdr3_nt: TGTGCCACCAGCAGAGACCCAAGATCAACTAATGAAAAACTGTTTTTT

v_call: TRBV6-6
clone_size: -
j_call: TRBJ2-7
d_call: TRBD2
cdr3_aa: CASSLRTSASSYEQYF
cdr3_nt: TGTGCCAGCAGCCTAAGGACTAGCGCCAGCTCCTACGAGCAGTACTTC

v_call: TRBV5-4
clone_size: -
j_call: TRBJ1-1
d_call: -
cdr3_aa: CASSLVGGSGTEAFF
cdr3_nt: TGTGCCAGCAGCTTGGTCGGGGGCAGTGGCACTGAAGCTTTCTTT

v_call: TRBV2
clone_size: -
j_call: TRBJ2-7
d_call: -
cdr3_aa: CASSGRVQAYEQYF
cdr3_nt: TGTGCCAGCAGTGGACGGGTCCAGGCCTACGAGCAGTACTTC

v_call: TRBV7-2
clone_size: -
j_call: TRBJ2-1
d_call: TRBD2
cdr3_aa: CASSLAASGNNEQFF
cdr3_nt: TGTGCCAGCAGCTTAGCGGCTAGCGGAAACAATGAGCAGTTCTTC

v_call: TRBV2
clone_size: few
j_call: TRBJ1-5
d_call: -
cdr3_aa: CASCGGAGSQPQHF
cdr3_nt: TGTGCCAGTTGCGGGGGCGCAGGAAGCCAGCCCCAGCATTTT

v_call: TRBV7-9
clone_size: -
j_call: TRBJ1-4
d_call: -
cdr3_aa: CASSFGYDNEKLFF
cdr3_nt: TGTGCCAGCAGCTTTGGGTATGATAATGAAAAACTGTTTTTT

v_call: TRBV18
clone_size: -
j_call: TRBJ2-1
d_call: TRBD2
cdr3_aa: CASSLSTSGPSYNEQFF
cdr3_nt: TGTGCCAGCTCACTATCGACTAGCGGCCCTTCCTACAATGAGCAGTTCTTC

v_call: TRBV7-7
clone_size: -
j_call: TRBJ2-2
d_call: -
cdr3_aa: CASSIRGTGELFF
cdr3_nt: TGTGCCAGCAGCATCCGGGGGACCGGGGAGCTGTTTTTT

v_call: TRBV7-2
clone_size: -
j_call: TRBJ2-4
d_call: TRBD2
cdr3_aa: CASSLELAGSKNIQYF
cdr3_nt: TGTGCCAGCAGCTTAGAACTAGCGGGCTCCAAAAACATTCAGTACTTC

v_call: TRBV4-2
clone_size: -
j_call: TRBJ2-7
d_call: -
cdr3_aa: CASSQDERGGADAYEQYF
cdr3_nt: TGTGCCAGCAGCCAAGATGAAAGAGGGGGGGCTGACGCCTACGAGCAGTACTTC

v_call: TRBV5-4
clone_size: -
j_call: TRBJ1-1
d_call: -
cdr3_aa: CASSPKGTVTEAFF
cdr3_nt: TGTGCCAGCAGTCCTAAGGGGACGGTGACTGAAGCTTTCTTT

v_call: TRBV19
clone_size: few
j_call: TRBJ2-3
d_call: -
cdr3_aa: CASSALQDRTDTQYF
cdr3_nt: TGTGCCAGTAGTGCGCTGCAGGATCGAACAGATACGCAGTATTTT

v_call: TRBV2
clone_size: -
j_call: TRBJ2-7
d_call: -
cdr3_aa: CASRLGGIKYEQYF
cdr3_nt: TGTGCCAGCAGATTGGGGGGTATTAAGTACGAGCAGTACTTC

v_call: TRBV19
clone_size: once
j_call: TRBJ1-5
d_call: -
cdr3_aa: CASSLGWNQPQHF
cdr3_nt: TGTGCCAGTAGTTTGGGTTGGAATCAGCCCCAGCATTTT

v_call: TRBV9
clone_size: -
j_call: TRBJ2-1
d_call: TRBD2
cdr3_aa: CASSVRVSGRAASNEQFF
cdr3_nt: TGTGCCAGCAGCGTACGCGTTAGCGGGAGGGCAGCTAGCAATGAGCAGTTCTTC

v_call: TRBV6-6
clone_size: -
j_call: TRBJ2-3
d_call: TRBD2
cdr3_aa: CASSSLAGGVADTQYF
cdr3_nt: TGTGCCAGCAGTTCCTTAGCGGGAGGGGTTGCGGATACGCAGTATTTT

v_call: TRBV10-2
clone_size: -
j_call: TRBJ2-3
d_call: TRBD1
cdr3_aa: CASHGQVMDTQYF
cdr3_nt: TGCGCCAGCCATGGACAGGTCATGGATACGCAGTATTTT

v_call: TRBV19
clone_size: -
j_call: TRBJ1-4
d_call: -
cdr3_aa: CASSTDQQAPWEKLFF
cdr3_nt: TGTGCCAGTAGTACAGACCAACAGGCCCCCTGGGAAAAACTGTTTTTT

v_call: TRBV7-8
clone_size: -
j_call: TRBJ2-2
d_call: TRBD2
cdr3_aa: CASSLRALAGGPPGELFF
cdr3_nt: TGTGCCAGCAGCTTAAGGGCTCTGGCGGGAGGGCCCCCCGGGGAGCTGTTTTTT

v_call: TRBV9
clone_size: -
j_call: TRBJ2-7
d_call: -
cdr3_aa: CASSVAMGYEQYF
cdr3_nt: TGTGCCAGCAGCGTAGCGATGGGCTACGAGCAGTACTTC

v_call: TRBV11-2
clone_size: -
j_call: TRBJ1-3
d_call: -
cdr3_aa: CASNPGGASQRGNTIYF
cdr3_nt: TGTGCCAGCAACCCGGGGGGAGCATCCCAACGGGGAAACACCATATATTTT

v_call: TRBV2
clone_size: -
j_call: TRBJ2-2
d_call: TRBD2
cdr3_aa: CASVAGGNTGELFF
cdr3_nt: TGTGCCAGCGTAGCGGGAGGGAACACCGGGGAGCTGTTTTTT

v_call: TRBV19
clone_size: few
j_call: TRBJ2-1
d_call: -
cdr3_aa: CASSMGSGVPYNEQFF
cdr3_nt: TGTGCCAGTAGTATGGGTAGCGGCGTGCCATACAATGAGCAGTTCTTC

v_call: TRBV29-1
clone_size: -
j_call: TRBJ2-7
d_call: -
cdr3_aa: CSASRMADRLSTYEQYF
cdr3_nt: TGCAGCGCCTCTCGGATGGCCGACAGGTTATCTACCTACGAGCAGTACTTC

v_call: TRBV5-1
clone_size: -
j_call: TRBJ2-2
d_call: -
cdr3_aa: CASSPGQSTGELFF
cdr3_nt: TGCGCCAGCAGCCCAGGACAGAGCACCGGGGAGCTGTTTTTT

v_call: TRBV6-1
clone_size: -
j_call: TRBJ2-5
d_call: -
cdr3_aa: CASSGMGTEETQYF
cdr3_nt: TGTGCCAGCAGTGGGATGGGCACAGAAGAGACCCAGTACTTC